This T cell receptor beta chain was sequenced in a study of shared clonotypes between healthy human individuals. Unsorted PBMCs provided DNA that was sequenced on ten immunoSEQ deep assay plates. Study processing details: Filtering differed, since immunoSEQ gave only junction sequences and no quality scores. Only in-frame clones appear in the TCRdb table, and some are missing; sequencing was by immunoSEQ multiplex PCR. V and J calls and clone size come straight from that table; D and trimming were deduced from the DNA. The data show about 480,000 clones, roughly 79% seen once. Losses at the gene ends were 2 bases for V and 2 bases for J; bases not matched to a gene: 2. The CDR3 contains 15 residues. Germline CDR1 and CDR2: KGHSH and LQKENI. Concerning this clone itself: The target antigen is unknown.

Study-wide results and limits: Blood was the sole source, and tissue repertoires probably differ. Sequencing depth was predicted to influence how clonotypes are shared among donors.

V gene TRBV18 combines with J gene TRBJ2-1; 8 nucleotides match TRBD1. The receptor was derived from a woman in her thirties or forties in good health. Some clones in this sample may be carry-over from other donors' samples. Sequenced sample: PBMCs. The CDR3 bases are TGTGCCAGCTCACCAGGACAGGGACCCTACAATGAGCAGTTCTTC. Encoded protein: CASSPGQGPYNEQFF.